This T cell receptor (beta chain) was captured in a study of sequential checkpoint blockade in melanoma (dated by TCRdb to about 2019). The study in broad terms: Patients were randomized 1:1 to first-line nivolumab followed by ipilimumab (arm A) or ipilimumab followed by nivolumab (arm B). Maintenance nivolumab was given following each of the two trial sequences.

TCRbeta CDR3 regions were immunosequenced from genomic DNA with the immunoSEQ Assay. Before high-throughput sequencing, the genomic DNA was amplified using bias-controlled multiplex PCR. For the original study's pipeline: To quantify the absolute abundance of each unique TCRbeta CDR3 region, the sequences were collapsed and filtered. Clonality, defined as 1 minus Pielou's evenness, was calculated using productive rearrangements only. A previously published method was used to identify clones whose frequencies were significantly greater in on-treatment samples than in baseline samples. TCRdb re-hosts the immuneACCESS table, in-frame sequences only. Its copies lack some clones; in the studies checked, an unresolved V gene accounts for under half of them, and the cause for the rest is not known. V, J and clone size were drawn from that table, and D and trimming were deduced from the DNA. This sample lists about 40,000 clones; 86% were detected once. Jointly, the top ten make up around 10% of the sample.

This specimen's treatment or condition label, per the study, means: randomized to nivolumab then ipilimumab (arm A) or the reverse (arm B). No trial patient had received prior DNA-damaging chemotherapy. Live CD3+CD8+ cells negative for CD19 and CD56 were sorted from thawed PBMCs on a FACS Aria II flow cytometer. CheckMate 064, a randomized, open-label phase II trial of sequential checkpoint blockade, was the source of the samples, all of which came from patients with melanoma. Peripheral blood mononuclear cells were collected by leukapheresis, purified with Ficoll-Paque, and frozen in human serum with 10% DMSO. Immediately after sorting, the purity of sorted blood CD3+CD8+ cells was verified to be >95%, after which DNA was extracted. Trimming removed 0 bases from V and 3 bases from J, leaving 12 bases between the germline ends. CDR1 and CDR2 are read off the germline V gene as MGHRA and YSYEKL. The CDR3 starts with the cysteine, ends with the phenylalanine, and has 15 residues. The read is trimmed to its CDR3 DNA, 45 bases read in frame from base 1.

General conclusions and limits of the study: Larger, independent patient cohorts are needed to validate the response-prediction model that combines TCR metrics and mutation burden.

In regard to this clone: Its antigen is currently not known. No base quality information exists; no much larger clone differs at one position.

The receptor's source is a human donor with melanoma. The starting material was CD8+ T cells sorted from blood (inferred from file names), obtained from a patient given nivolumab and ipilimumab in sequence. Here the chain combines TRBV4-1 and TRBJ2-7, with no D gene named confidently. The DNA reads TGCGCCAGCAGCCAAGATGCCCGGAGCCTCTACGAGCAGTACTTC. Its translation reads: CASSQDARSLYEQYF.